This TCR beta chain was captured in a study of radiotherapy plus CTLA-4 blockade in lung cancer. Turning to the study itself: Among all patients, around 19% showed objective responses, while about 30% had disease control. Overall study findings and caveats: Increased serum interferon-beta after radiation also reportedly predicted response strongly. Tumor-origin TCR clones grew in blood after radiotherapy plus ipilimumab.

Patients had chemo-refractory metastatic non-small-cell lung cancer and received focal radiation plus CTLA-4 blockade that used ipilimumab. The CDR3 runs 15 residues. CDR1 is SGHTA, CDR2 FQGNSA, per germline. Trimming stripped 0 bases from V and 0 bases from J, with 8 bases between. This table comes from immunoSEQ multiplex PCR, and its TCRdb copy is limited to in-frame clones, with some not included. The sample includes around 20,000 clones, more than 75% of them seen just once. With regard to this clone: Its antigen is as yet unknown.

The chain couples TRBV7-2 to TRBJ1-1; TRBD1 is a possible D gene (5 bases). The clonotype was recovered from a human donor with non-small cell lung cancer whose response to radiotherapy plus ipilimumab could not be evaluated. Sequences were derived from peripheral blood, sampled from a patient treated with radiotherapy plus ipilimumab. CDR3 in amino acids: CASSLAWGVNTEAFF. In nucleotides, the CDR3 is TGTGCCAGCAGCTTAGCGTGGGGGGTGAACACTGAAGCTTTCTTT.